This TCR beta chain is drawn from a study of T cell repertoires in cytomegalovirus infection. The table lists this clonotype with many counts. Its antigen remains unidentified. TCRdb passed the reads through MiXCR, listing each CDR3 protein once. The table has around 89,000 distinct CDR3 sequences, less than 30% seen once; the top ten hold around 68%. V shed 3 bases, J shed 9 bases, and the junction held 7 bases outside the gene matches. The CDR3 has 13 amino acids. Germline CDR1 and CDR2: MNHNS and SASEGT. The J gene is TRBJ2-5, the V gene TRBV6-1, with 7 bases that match TRBD1. This clonotype was sampled from a human donor in good health (CMV status not recorded). Some clones in this sample may be carry-over from other donors' samples. The material sequenced was CD8+ T cells from cultured PBMCs, taken from culture after CMV antigen stimulation. The CDR3 protein is CASSEGTAVAQYF. The CDR3 DNA follows: TGTGCCAGCAGTGAGGGGACAGCCGTGGCCCAGTACTTC.